This TCR beta chain derives from a study of blood T cell repertoires in COVID-19. Method: immunoSEQ multiplex PCR; TCRdb's copy keeps in-frame clones and lacks some. The repertoire holds around 100,000 clones, about 89% seen once, with 1.8% in the top ten. This CDR3 contains 17 residues. Trimming cost V 1 base and J 1 base, with 17 bases left between them. CDR1 and CDR2 (germline): SEHNR, FQNEAQ (reference sequence). Sequenced input: peripheral blood. The clonotype comes from a human donor with active COVID-19. The donor label of this sample is uncertain. This chain joins TRBV7-9 and TRBJ2-7; the D is unclear. CDR3 sequence (DNA): TGTGCCAGCAGCTTAGTATCCCCTACAGTTGAGTCCTACGAGCAGTACTTC. Translating it yields CASSLVSPTVESYEQYF.